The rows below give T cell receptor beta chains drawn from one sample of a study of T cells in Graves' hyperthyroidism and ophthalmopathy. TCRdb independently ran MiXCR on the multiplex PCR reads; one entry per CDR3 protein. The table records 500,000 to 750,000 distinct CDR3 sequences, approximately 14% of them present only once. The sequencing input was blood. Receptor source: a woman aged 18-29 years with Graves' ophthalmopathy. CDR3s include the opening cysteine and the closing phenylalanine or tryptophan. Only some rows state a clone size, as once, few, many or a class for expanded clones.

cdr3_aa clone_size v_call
CASSHPLTGDYGYTF - TRBV4-1
CASSLHAPNSPLHF few TRBV27
CASSRLYETGSRAEAFF many TRBV12-3/TRBV12-4
CASSYQDRDQPQHF - TRBV6-5
CASRGGLADSRPLLPSYNEQFF - TRBV12-3/TRBV12-4
CASSFEGVGNQPQHF few TRBV12-3/TRBV12-4
CSASISGRAYEQYF few TRBV20-1
CASSLAHHGSNEQFF many TRBV7-3
CASSGPGRHYNEQFF many TRBV12-3/TRBV12-4
CASSQYRGNTEAFF many TRBV6-2/TRBV6-3
CATSRVARTNQETQYF few TRBV15
CAISESLRMGSAQYF - TRBV10-3
CASSFVTTQETQYF many TRBV11-1
CASSLDTGNTIYF - TRBV7-9
CASSLRAGRDQETQYF - TRBV7-6
CASSEYGTGNSNQPQHF many TRBV12-3/TRBV12-4
CASSLVTGPPSYEQYF - TRBV11-2
CASSQGQLNPYEQYF many TRBV14
CASKVGAAQPQHF many TRBV2
CASSYGGLAGNTIYF many TRBV2
CASSPPTSGSSNEQFF few TRBV9
CASSLSRGGYTEAFF many TRBV5-1
CSVRKDGREQFF many TRBV29-1
CSVEVDRDGYINSVQQYHGYTF few TRBV29-1
CASSPQEDTEAFF many TRBV18
CASSAFFEAFF once TRBV6-2/TRBV6-3
CASSPRVAGGPDEQYF - TRBV4-1
CASSPNTYGYTF - TRBV27
CASSEGLNSNQPQHF many TRBV6-1
CASRTETGLYQPQHF many TRBV6-2/TRBV6-3
CASSMGGPPLDTQYF few TRBV19
CASSWLADSYEQYF many TRBV7-9
CASSSGRGPYNEQFF many TRBV7-3
CASSQDRWEADTQYF few TRBV14
CSAPRQGSFTDTQYF - TRBV20-1
CASGFDLYRSRMNTEAFF many TRBV12-5
CAISESLGSGGAPNEQFF - TRBV2
CASSLEQGFRNTIYF few TRBV11-3
CASSLRQGGSYEQYF many TRBV27
CASSPGTGATGELFF many TRBV7-2
CASSFGTRNTGELFF many TRBV12-3/TRBV12-4
CASRRLAGDNEQFF many TRBV11-2
CASSPEYNEQFF many TRBV7-2
CSARGRQDNQPQHF few TRBV20-1
CASSGGTLSYEQYF - TRBV5-8
CASSDRSGTSGNVGELFF few TRBV9
CAISDRDRREWPQHF many TRBV10-3
CASSQLTGGRDIQYF - TRBV4-3
CASSLPGFGDTQYF many TRBV11-3
CASSLNYGRAGYNEQFF many TRBV11-2
CSARDAGGSDYGYTF many TRBV20-1
CASSPGTSPPLTDTQYF - TRBV9
CSARDGVRFSYNEQFF - TRBV20-1
CASSQGGLGLAASSYEQYF - TRBV9
CASSGSPGRNEQFF - TRBV4-1
CAISVSSGSRETQYF many TRBV10-3